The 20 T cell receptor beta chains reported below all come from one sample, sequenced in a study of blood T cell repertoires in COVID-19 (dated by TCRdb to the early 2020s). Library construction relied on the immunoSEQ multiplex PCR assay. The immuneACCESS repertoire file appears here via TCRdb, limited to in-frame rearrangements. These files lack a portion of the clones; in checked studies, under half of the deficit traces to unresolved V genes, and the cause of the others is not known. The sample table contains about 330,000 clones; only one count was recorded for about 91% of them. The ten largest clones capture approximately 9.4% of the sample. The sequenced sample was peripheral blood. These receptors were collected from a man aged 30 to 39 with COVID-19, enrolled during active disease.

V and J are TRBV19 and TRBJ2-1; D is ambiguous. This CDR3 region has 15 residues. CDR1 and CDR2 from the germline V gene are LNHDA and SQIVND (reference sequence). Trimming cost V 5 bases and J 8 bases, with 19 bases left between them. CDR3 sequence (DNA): TGTGCCAGTAGTTTCACTAAGATGGGTATCGATGAGCAGTTCTTC. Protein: CASSFTKMGIDEQFF.

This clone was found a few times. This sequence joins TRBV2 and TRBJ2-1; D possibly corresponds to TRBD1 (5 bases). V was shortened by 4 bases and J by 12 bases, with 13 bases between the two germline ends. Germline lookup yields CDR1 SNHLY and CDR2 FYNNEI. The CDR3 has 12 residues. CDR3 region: CASSGPARGQFF. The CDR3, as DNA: TGTGCCAGCAGTGGGCCAGCTAGGGGGCAGTTCTTC.

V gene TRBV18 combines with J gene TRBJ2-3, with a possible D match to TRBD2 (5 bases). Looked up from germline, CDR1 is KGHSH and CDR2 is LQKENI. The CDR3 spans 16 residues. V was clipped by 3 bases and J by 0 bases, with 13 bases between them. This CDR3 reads CASSPPSPLSTDTQYF. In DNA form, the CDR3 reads TGTGCCAGCTCACCCCCTAGCCCGCTAAGCACAGATACGCAGTATTTT.

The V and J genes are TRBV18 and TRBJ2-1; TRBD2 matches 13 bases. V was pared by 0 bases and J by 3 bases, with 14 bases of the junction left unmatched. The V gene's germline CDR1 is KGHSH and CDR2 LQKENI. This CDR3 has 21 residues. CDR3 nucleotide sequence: TGTGCCAGCTCACCACCCTGGACTAGCGGGAGTTTCAATCGTCTCTACAATGAGCAGTTCTTC. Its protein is CASSPPWTSGSFNRLYNEQFF.

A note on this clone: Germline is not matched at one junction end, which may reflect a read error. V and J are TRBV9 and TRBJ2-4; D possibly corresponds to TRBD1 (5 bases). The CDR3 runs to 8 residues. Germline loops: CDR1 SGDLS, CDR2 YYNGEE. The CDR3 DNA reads TGTGCCAGCAGCCCGACAGAATTC. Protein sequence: CASSPTEF.

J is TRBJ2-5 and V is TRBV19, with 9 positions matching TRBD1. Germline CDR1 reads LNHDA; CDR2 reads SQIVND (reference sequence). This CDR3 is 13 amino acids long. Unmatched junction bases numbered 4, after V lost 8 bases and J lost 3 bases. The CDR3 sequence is CASGDRVKETQYF. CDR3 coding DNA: TGTGCCAGTGGGGACAGGGTGAAAGAGACCCAGTACTTC. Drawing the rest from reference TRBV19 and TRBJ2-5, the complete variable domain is DGGITQSPKYLFRKEGQNVTLSCEQNLNHDAMYWYRQDPGQGLRLIYYSQIVNDFQKGDIAEGYSVSREKKESFPLTVTSAQKNPTAFYLCASGDRVKETQYFGPGTRLLVL.

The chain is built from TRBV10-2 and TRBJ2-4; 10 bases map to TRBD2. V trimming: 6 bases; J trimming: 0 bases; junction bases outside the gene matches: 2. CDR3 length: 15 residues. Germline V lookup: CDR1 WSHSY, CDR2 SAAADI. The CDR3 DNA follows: TGCGCCAGCAGAAGCGGGGGGGTAGCCAAAAACATTCAGTACTTC. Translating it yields CASRSGGVAKNIQYF.

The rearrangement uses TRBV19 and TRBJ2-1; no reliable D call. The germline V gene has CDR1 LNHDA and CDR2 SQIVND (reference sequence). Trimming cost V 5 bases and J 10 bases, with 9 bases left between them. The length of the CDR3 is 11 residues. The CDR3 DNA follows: TGTGCCAGTAGTCCCCGGAGAGAGCAGTTCTTC. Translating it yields CASSPRREQFF.

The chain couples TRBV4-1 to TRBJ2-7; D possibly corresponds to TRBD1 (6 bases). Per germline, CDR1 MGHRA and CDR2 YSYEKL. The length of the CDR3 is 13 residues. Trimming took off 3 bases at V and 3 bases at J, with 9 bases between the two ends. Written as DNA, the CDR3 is TGCGCCAGCAGCCATACAGGGAACTACGAGCAGTACTTC. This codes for CASSHTGNYEQYF.

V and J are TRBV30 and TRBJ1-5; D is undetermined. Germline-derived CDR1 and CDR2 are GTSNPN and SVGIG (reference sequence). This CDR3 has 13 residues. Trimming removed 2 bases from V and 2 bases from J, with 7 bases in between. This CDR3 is CAWSKTRNQPQHF. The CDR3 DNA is TGTGCCTGGAGTAAGACACGCAATCAGCCCCAGCATTTT.

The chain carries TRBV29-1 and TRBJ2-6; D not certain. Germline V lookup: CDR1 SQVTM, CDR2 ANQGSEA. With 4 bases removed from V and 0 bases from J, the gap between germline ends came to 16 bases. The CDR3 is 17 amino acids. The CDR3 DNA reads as TGCAGCGTTGTATCAGTGTTGCCGTCCTCTGGGGCCAACGTCCTGACTTTC. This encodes CSVVSVLPSSGANVLTF.

As DNA, the CDR3 is TGTGCCAGCAGTTACTCGATGATCGGGAATCAGCCCCAGCATTTT. Amino acid sequence: CASSYSMIGNQPQHF. The chain has TRBV6-6 and TRBJ1-5; no reliable D call. Per the germline V gene, CDR1 is MNHNY and CDR2 is SVGAGI (reference sequence). CDR3 size: 15 residues. V was trimmed by 0 bases and J by 4 bases, leaving 10 bases between them.

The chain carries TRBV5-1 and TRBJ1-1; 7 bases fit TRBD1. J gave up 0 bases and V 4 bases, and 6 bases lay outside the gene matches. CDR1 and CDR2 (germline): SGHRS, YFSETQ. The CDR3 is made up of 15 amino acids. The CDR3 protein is CASSEGQLLNTEAFF. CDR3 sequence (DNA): TGCGCCAGCAGCGAGGGACAGCTCTTGAACACTGAAGCTTTCTTT.

CDR3 protein: CAWAFPRGFNQPQHF. CDR3 nucleotide sequence: TGTGCCTGGGCCTTCCCCAGGGGGTTCAATCAGCCCCAGCATTTT. The V call is TRBV30, the J call TRBJ1-5, with TRBD1 matching 7 bases. Germline V gene sequence: CDR1 GTSNPN, CDR2 SVGIG (reference sequence). Trimming took 5 bases from V and 3 from J; bases not matched to a gene: 10. The CDR3 runs to 15 residues. Complete variable domain (other parts from reference TRBV30 and TRBJ1-5): SQTIHQWPATLVQPVGSPLSLECTVEGTSNPNLYWYRQAAGRGLQLLFYSVGIGQISSEVPQNLSASRPQDRQFILSSKKLLLSDSGFYLCAWAFPRGFNQPQHFGDGTRLSIL.

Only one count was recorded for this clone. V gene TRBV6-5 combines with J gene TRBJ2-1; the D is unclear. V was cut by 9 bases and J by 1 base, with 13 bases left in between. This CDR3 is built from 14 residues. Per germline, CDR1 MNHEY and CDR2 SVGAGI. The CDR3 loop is CASKKGVSYNEQFF. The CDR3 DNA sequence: TGTGCCAGTAAAAAAGGAGTATCCTACAATGAGCAGTTCTTC.

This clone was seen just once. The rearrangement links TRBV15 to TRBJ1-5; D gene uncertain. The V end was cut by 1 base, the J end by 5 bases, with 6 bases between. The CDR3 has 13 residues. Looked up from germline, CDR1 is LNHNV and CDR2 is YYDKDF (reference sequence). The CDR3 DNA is TGTGCCACCAGCAGAGGGCGGGATCAGCCCCAGCATTTT. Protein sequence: CATSRGRDQPQHF.

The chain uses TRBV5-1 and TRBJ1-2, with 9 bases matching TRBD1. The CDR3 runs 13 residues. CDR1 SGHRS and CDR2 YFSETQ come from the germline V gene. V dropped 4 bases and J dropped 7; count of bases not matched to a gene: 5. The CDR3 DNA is TGCGCCAGCAGCCCAGGACAGGGGACTGGCTACACCTTC. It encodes CASSPGQGTGYTF.

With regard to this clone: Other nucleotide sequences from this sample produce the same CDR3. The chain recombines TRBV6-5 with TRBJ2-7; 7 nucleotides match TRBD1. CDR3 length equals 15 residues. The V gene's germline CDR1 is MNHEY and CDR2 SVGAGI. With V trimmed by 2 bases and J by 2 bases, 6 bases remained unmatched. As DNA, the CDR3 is TGTGCCAGCAGTTACAGGGACAGAGGGACCTACGAGCAGTACTTC. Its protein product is CASSYRDRGTYEQYF.

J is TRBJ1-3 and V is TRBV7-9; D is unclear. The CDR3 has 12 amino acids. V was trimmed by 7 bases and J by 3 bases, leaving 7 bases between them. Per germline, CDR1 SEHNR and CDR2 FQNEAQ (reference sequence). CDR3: CASTVFGNTIYF. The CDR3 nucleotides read TGTGCCAGCACCGTATTTGGAAACACCATATATTTT. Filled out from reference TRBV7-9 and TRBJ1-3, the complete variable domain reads DTGVSQNPRHKITKRGQNVTFRCDPISEHNRLYWYRQTLGQGPEFLTYFQNEAQLEKSRLLSDRFSAERPKGSFSTLEIQRTEQGDSAMYLCASTVFGNTIYFGEGSWLTVV.

Here the CDR3 DNA reads TGTGCCAGCAGTTACATCGTATCGGGGTCCGGGGCCAACGTCCTGACTTTC. Protein sequence: CASSYIVSGSGANVLTF. The V call is TRBV6-2 or TRBV6-3, the J call TRBJ2-6, with a tentative D call TRBD2 (5 bases). The germline V gene encodes CDR1 MNHEY and CDR2 SVGEGT. This CDR3 has 17 amino acids. V shed 2 bases and J shed 4 bases, with 15 bases lying between them.